Reported below is one T cell receptor (beta chain). Produced via immunoSEQ multiplex PCR; TCRdb's table is partial and in-frame only. The data contain approximately 260,000 clones, approximately 86% of them seen just once; the ten biggest clones take up roughly 0.99%. These data belong to a study of cytomegalovirus exposure and HLA in healthy donors. CDR1 and CDR2 from the germline V gene are SGDLS and YYNGEE. V dropped 2 bases and J dropped 5; count of bases not matched to a gene: 8. This CDR3 is 15 amino acids long. This chain joins TRBV9 and TRBJ2-7; 9 bases are shared with TRBD2. The source is a young woman in good health and CMV-seronegative. Source material: PBMCs. The CDR3 DNA reads TGTGCCAGCAGCGTCCGGGCGGGAGGGCCCGACGAGCAGTACTTC. Protein: CASSVRAGGPDEQYF.